This TCR beta chain emerged from a study of CD8+ T cells in alopecia areata. Study-level information: For treated patients, severity scores reflected the percentage of scalp area affected. Overall study findings and caveats: Persistence of many expanded lesional clones was seen in scalp and blood during tofacitinib.

Isolated RNA was reverse transcribed into cDNA used as the sequencing template. Sequenced by immunoSEQ multiplex PCR; TCRdb stores in-frame clones only, minus some. The table shows a few hundred thousand clones, with under 60% occurring only once. Of note for this clone: The antigen is undetermined.

From germline, CDR1 is SGHDT and CDR2 YYEEEE. With 4 bases removed from V and 1 base from J, the gap between germline ends came to 19 bases. CDR3 length equals 17 residues. Regarding treatment: oral pan-JAK inhibitor, 5-10 mg twice daily. This receptor was taken from a human donor with alopecia areata. This chain links TRBV5-6 with TRBJ2-3, with D unresolved. Material: CD4+ T cells sorted from blood, obtained at week 4, from a patient treated with tofacitinib. The CDR3: CASSPPGNRIRTDTQYF. The CDR3 DNA follows: TGTGCCAGCAGCCCCCCCGGCAACCGGATACGCACAGATACGCAGTATTTT.